Listed here are 31 T cell receptor beta chains from one sample, sequenced in a study of CD8+ T cells in alopecia areata. As the sequencing template, cDNA was produced by extracting RNA and reverse transcribing it. Sequencing was performed with immunoSEQ multiplex PCR; in TCRdb, only in-frame clones are kept and a portion is missing. The data contain around 100,000 clones, 86% of them singletons. Treatment described: oral pan-JAK inhibitor, 5-10 mg twice daily. Sequencing used CD8+ T cells sorted from blood, obtained at week 34, from a patient treated with tofacitinib. These receptors were taken from a human donor with alopecia areata.

The rearrangement links TRBV4-1 to TRBJ1-5; 8 bases align to TRBD1. The CDR3 is 15 residues long. J was trimmed by 5 bases and V by 6 bases; bases with no gene match: 9. CDR1 and CDR2 (germline): MGHRA, YSYEKL. DNA for the CDR3: TGCGCCAGCAGACCTCGACAGGGGCACCATCAGCCCCAGCATTTT. Protein product: CASRPRQGHHQPQHF.

This rearrangement joins TRBV7-9 to TRBJ1-4; D is ambiguous. The CDR3 consists of 12 residues. Between the trimmed V and J ends, which lost 5 bases and 6 bases, there was a span of 7 bases. Germline V gene sequence: CDR1 SEHNR, CDR2 FQNEAQ (reference sequence). The DNA for the CDR3 is TGTGCCAGCAGCGACTCATATGAAAAACTGTTTTTT. Its protein product is CASSDSYEKLFF.

The chain recombines TRBV5-1 with TRBJ1-2; D not resolved. Germline CDR1 and CDR2: SGHRS and YFSETQ. This CDR3 has 16 amino acids. V was trimmed by 0 bases and J by 4 bases, leaving 16 bases between them. In nucleotides, the CDR3 is TGCGCCAGCAGCTTGGTCTCCGTCCTCACAAGCTATGGCTACACCTTC. Protein: CASSLVSVLTSYGYTF.

The V and J genes are TRBV5-6 and TRBJ2-7, with a possible D match to TRBD1 (7 bases). This CDR3 is built from 13 residues. Germline V gene sequence: CDR1 SGHDT, CDR2 YYEEEE. V was cut by 2 bases and J by 6 bases, with 12 bases left in between. DNA of the CDR3: TGTGCCAGCAGCTTTGGAGGGGGCCGCGAGCAGTACTTC. Translated: CASSFGGGREQYF. The whole variable domain, filled in from reference TRBV5-6 and TRBJ2-7, reads DAGVTQSPTHLIKTRGQQVTLRCSPKSGHDTVSWYQQALGQGPQFIFQYYEEEERQRGNFPDRFSGHQFPNYSSELNVNALLLGDSALYLCASSFGGGREQYFGPGTRLTVT.

CDR3: CSVVLTGDLETSPTDTQYF. The CDR3 nucleotides read TGCAGCGTCGTTCTGACAGGGGACTTGGAGACTAGCCCCACAGATACGCAGTATTTT. J is TRBJ2-3 and V is TRBV29-1; weak D call: TRBD1 (8 bases). Trimming removed 6 bases at V and 2 bases at J, with 30 bases between. Germline V gene sequence: CDR1 SQVTM, CDR2 ANQGSEA. This CDR3 has 19 amino acids.

Only one count was recorded for this clone. The genes are TRBV11-2 and TRBJ2-1, with 8 bases that match TRBD2. Germline V gene data show CDR1 as SGHAT and CDR2 as FQNNGV. Trimming removed 6 bases from V and 9 bases from J; junction bases left unmatched: 19. CDR3 length: 17 residues. DNA for the CDR3: TGTGCCAGCAGTTCCTTTATGACGGGAGGGCCCTCGGGTGAGCAGTTCTTC. Translating it yields CASSSFMTGGPSGEQFF.

In DNA, the CDR3 is TGTGCCAGCAGCTTAGTTGTCACGGCATCCGGAGCCGGGAGGAATGAGCAGTTCTTC. Amino acids: CASSLVVTASGAGRNEQFF. The chain combines TRBV11-2 with TRBJ2-1; 7 nucleotides match TRBD2. From germline, CDR1 is SGHAT and CDR2 FQNNGV. The CDR3 is 19 residues long. With V trimmed by 1 base and J by 7 bases, 19 bases remained unmatched.

The J gene is TRBJ2-5, the V gene TRBV5-1; 11 bases are shared with TRBD2. The germline V gene encodes CDR1 SGHRS and CDR2 YFSETQ. V lost 1 base and J lost 4; bases outside the gene matches: 6. The CDR3 runs to 16 residues. The CDR3 nucleotides read TGCGCCAGCAGCTTGTTTCTAGCGGGAGGCGGAGAGACCCAGTACTTC. Encoded protein: CASSLFLAGGGETQYF.

Remarks on this clone: The same CDR3 also results from other DNA sequences found in this sample. The genes are TRBV5-1 and TRBJ2-1; D is perhaps TRBD1 or TRBD2 (5 bases each). V was shortened by 0 bases and J by 5 bases, with 15 bases between the two germline ends. This CDR3 contains 16 residues. Germline V CDR1 and CDR2: SGHRS, YFSETQ. The CDR3 region has the DNA TGCGCCAGCAGCTTGGTGGTTTCTGGGACCCACAATGAGCAGTTCTTC. Translated: CASSLVVSGTHNEQFF.

The chain combines TRBV29-1 with TRBJ2-7; possible D gene TRBD1, 6 bases. Germline-derived CDR1 and CDR2 are SQVTM and ANQGSEA. CDR3 length: 17 residues. The V and J ends lost 4 bases and 2 bases respectively, with 24 bases between them. DNA for the CDR3: TGCAGCGTTGCTGGGCAGGGGTTAGCTCAAATGCCCTACGAGCAGTACTTC. Protein: CSVAGQGLAQMPYEQYF.

This chain connects TRBV21-1 to TRBJ2-5; TRBD1, as called in the table, went unchecked against the DNA. TRBV21-1 has pseudogene status. CDR3 length: 15 amino acids. CDR3 sequence: CASSTPGQGEETQYF. CDR3 in DNA: TGTGCCAGCAGCACCCCGGGACAGGGAGAAGAGACCCAGTACTTC.

CDR3 loop: CASSSQDSIQETQYF. In DNA, the CDR3 is TGTGCCAGCAGCTCCCAAGACAGCATCCAAGAGACCCAGTACTTC. The genes are TRBV5-5 and TRBJ2-5, with D possibly TRBD1 on 5 matching bases. This CDR3 spans 15 amino acids. Trimming took off 3 bases at V and 1 base at J, with 13 bases between the two ends. Germline V CDR1 and CDR2: SGHKS, YYEKEE (reference sequence).

This clone was seen once. This sequence joins TRBV7-6 and TRBJ2-7; tentatively, D is TRBD1 (5 bases). The CDR3 contains 14 residues. Germline-derived CDR1 and CDR2 are SGHVS and FNYEAQ. With 5 bases removed from V and 5 bases from J, the gap between germline ends came to 16 bases. CDR3 amino acids: CASSLAQGPNEQYF. CDR3 in DNA: TGTGCCAGCAGCCTTGCGCAGGGCCCGAACGAGCAGTACTTC.

The V and J genes are TRBV27 and TRBJ2-4; 7 bases are a match to TRBD2. Germline V gives CDR1 MNHEY, CDR2 SMNVEV (reference sequence). V lost 4 bases to trimming and J lost 2 bases; unmatched junction nucleotides: 5. The CDR3 extends over 15 amino acids. The CDR3, as DNA: TGTGCCAGCAGTTGGAGCGGGGTCCCCAAAAACATTCAGTACTTC. Protein: CASSWSGVPKNIQYF.

The chain joins TRBV7-6 to TRBJ2-7; 9 bases align to TRBD1. The CDR3 covers 16 residues. The V segment lost 5 bases and the J segment 7 bases; nucleotides outside the gene matches: 15. Germline V CDR1 and CDR2: SGHVS, FNYEAQ. The CDR3 nucleotides read TGTGCCAGCAGCCCCCGACCGGGACAGGGAGCGGGAGAGCAGTACTTC. Translating gives CASSPRPGQGAGEQYF.

This chain links TRBV15 with TRBJ1-6, with a possible D match to TRBD1 (5 bases). Germline lookup yields CDR1 LNHNV and CDR2 YYDKDF (reference sequence). The CDR3 consists of 15 residues. The V end was cut by 4 bases, the J end by 9 bases, with 16 bases between. The CDR3 sequence is CATSTFGGRFSPLHF. In DNA form, the CDR3 reads TGTGCCACCAGCACTTTTGGGGGAAGGTTTTCACCCCTCCACTTT.

V gene TRBV2 combines with J gene TRBJ2-3, with 7 bases matching TRBD2. The germline CDR1 and CDR2 sequences are SNHLY and FYNNEI. The CDR3 length is 11 residues. The CDR3 bases are TGTTCCCTAGCGGGCACAGATACGCAGTATTTT. Translated, it gives CSLAGTDTQYF.

The chain is built from TRBV5-6 and TRBJ1-2; no firm D call. Looked up from germline, CDR1 is SGHDT and CDR2 is YYEEEE. The CDR3 totals 13 residues. Trimming cost V 4 bases and J 8 bases, with 15 bases left between them. CDR3 nucleotides: TGTGCCAGCAGCGATGGACGGACCCTCGGCTACACCTTC. It specifies CASSDGRTLGYTF.

The chain joins TRBV7-3 to TRBJ1-6; D might be TRBD1 (5 bases). The V end lost 5 bases, the J end lost 8 bases, and 13 bases lay between the germline ends. This CDR3 region has 14 residues. Looked up from germline, CDR1 is SGHTA and CDR2 is FQGTGA. CDR3 sequence (DNA): TGTGCCAGCAGCCTAGACAGTGTGGATTCACCCCTCCACTTT. As protein: CASSLDSVDSPLHF.

The CDR3 DNA is TGTGCCAGCAGCTTACGCAGTAACTATGGCTACACCTTC. It yields the protein CASSLRSNYGYTF. V gene TRBV7-2 combines with J gene TRBJ1-2, with D unclear. The germline CDR1 and CDR2 sequences are SGHTA and FQGNSA. V was pared by 2 bases and J by 1 base, with 5 bases between. This CDR3 contains 13 residues.

The chain combines TRBV2 with TRBJ2-7, with 9 bases aligning to TRBD1. This CDR3 has 15 amino acids. The V and J ends lost 2 bases and 2 bases, in that order; junction bases with no gene match: 4. The germline V gene has CDR1 SNHLY and CDR2 FYNNEI. The CDR3 reads CASSESGTGPYEQYF. Written as DNA, the CDR3 is TGTGCCAGCAGTGAAAGCGGGACAGGGCCCTACGAGCAGTACTTC.

The chain uses TRBV29-1 and TRBJ1-4; TRBD1 might be the D (5 bases). CDR1 SQVTM and CDR2 ANQGSEA come from the germline V gene. Trimming removed 1 base at V and 8 bases at J, with 14 bases between. The CDR3 length is 14 residues. The CDR3 spells CSVEVPGFGEKLFF. The CDR3 region has the DNA TGCAGCGTTGAAGTCCCAGGGTTCGGAGAAAAACTGTTTTTT.

This clone appeared a few times. V is TRBV5-4 and J is TRBJ2-7; D gene ambiguous. The CDR3 runs to 14 residues. The V gene's germline CDR1 is SGHNT and CDR2 YYREEE (reference sequence). The germline V and J ends were trimmed by 4 bases and 0 bases, with 11 bases remaining between them. CDR3 coding DNA: TGTGCCAGCAGCCAAGCTGATAACTCCTACGAGCAGTACTTC. Protein sequence: CASSQADNSYEQYF.

This chain joins TRBV19 and TRBJ2-7; either TRBD1 or TRBD2 may fit D (6 bases each). The V and J ends lost 7 bases and 4 bases respectively, with 20 bases between them. The CDR3 covers 15 residues. Germline lookup yields CDR1 LNHDA and CDR2 SQIVND (reference sequence). DNA of the CDR3: TGTGCCAGTACTTCCGGAGGGGGAGGTCGGTACGAGCAGTACTTC. Amino acids: CASTSGGGGRYEQYF.

The V gene is TRBV9, the J gene TRBJ1-2; 7 bases match TRBD1. V trimming: 3 bases; J trimming: 5 bases; junction bases outside the gene matches: 7. The germline CDR1 and CDR2 sequences are SGDLS and YYNGEE. The CDR3 runs to 14 residues. In DNA form, the CDR3 reads TGTGCCAGCAGCGCCGGGACAGCCCTATATGGCTACACCTTC. It translates to CASSAGTALYGYTF.

The chain has TRBV29-1 and TRBJ2-1; D may be TRBD1 or TRBD2 (5 bases each). The CDR3 has 14 residues. V lost 7 bases and J 6 bases, leaving 19 bases between the germline ends. The germline CDR1 and CDR2 sequences are SQVTM and ANQGSEA. CDR3 loop: CSALGVARGNEQFF. The CDR3, as DNA: TGCAGCGCCCTGGGGGTTGCTAGGGGCAATGAGCAGTTCTTC.

This clone was seen once. The chain combines TRBV27 with TRBJ2-7, with 8 bases lining up with TRBD2. The V segment lost 2 bases and the J segment 2 bases; nucleotides outside the gene matches: 5. The germline gives CDR1 MNHEY, CDR2 SMNVEV (reference sequence). The CDR3 extends over 15 amino acids. The CDR3 reads CASSLNGAGAYEQYF. The CDR3 DNA follows: TGTGCCAGCAGTTTAAATGGAGCGGGAGCCTACGAGCAGTACTTC.

This clone appeared once. The chain combines TRBV29-1 with TRBJ2-3; D is unresolved. The CDR3 is made up of 15 amino acids. V lost 0 bases and J 0 bases, leaving 10 bases between the germline ends. Germline CDR1 is SQVTM and CDR2 is ANQGSEA. CDR3 amino acids: CSVEDYAESTDTQYF. The CDR3 nucleotides are TGCAGCGTTGAAGATTATGCAGAAAGCACAGATACGCAGTATTTT.

The J gene is TRBJ2-7, the V gene TRBV29-1; 9 nucleotides align to TRBD1. Germline-derived CDR1 and CDR2 are SQVTM and ANQGSEA. J was trimmed by 3 bases and V by 2 bases; bases with no gene match: 5. The CDR3 runs 14 residues. CDR3 sequence (DNA): TGCAGCGTTGAACTCGGGACAGGGCACTACGAGCAGTACTTC. This codes for CSVELGTGHYEQYF.

This chain links TRBV5-6 with TRBJ2-1; 10 nucleotides match TRBD2. Germline V gene sequence: CDR1 SGHDT, CDR2 YYEEEE. The CDR3 is made up of 16 amino acids. The V and J ends lost 6 bases and 5 bases, in that order; junction bases with no gene match: 11. The CDR3: CASTKPVLAGNNEQFF. The CDR3 DNA is TGTGCCAGCACCAAACCGGTACTAGCGGGAAACAATGAGCAGTTCTTC.

CDR3 nucleotides: TGTGCCAGCAGGTTACGGGACAGGGGGTACGAGCAGTACTTC. Translating gives CASRLRDRGYEQYF. The V call is TRBV27, the J call TRBJ2-7, with 11 bases fitting TRBD1. This CDR3 region has 14 residues. Germline V gene sequence: CDR1 MNHEY, CDR2 SMNVEV (reference sequence). V shed 6 bases and J 4 bases; nucleotides not matched to a gene: 5.